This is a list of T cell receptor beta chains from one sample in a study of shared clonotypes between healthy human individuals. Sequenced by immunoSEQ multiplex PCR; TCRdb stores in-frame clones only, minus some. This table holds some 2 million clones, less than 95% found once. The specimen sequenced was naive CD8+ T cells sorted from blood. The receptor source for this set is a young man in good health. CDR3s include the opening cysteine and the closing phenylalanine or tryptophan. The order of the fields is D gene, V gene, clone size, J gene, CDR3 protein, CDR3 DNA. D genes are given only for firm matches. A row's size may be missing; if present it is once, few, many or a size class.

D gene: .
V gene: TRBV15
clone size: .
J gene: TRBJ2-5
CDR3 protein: CATSRGLVGETQYF
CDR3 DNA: TGTGCCACCAGCAGAGGGCTAGTAGGAGAGACCCAGTACTTC

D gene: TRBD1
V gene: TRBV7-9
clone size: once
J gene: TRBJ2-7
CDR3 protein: CASSEPGQGAEQYF
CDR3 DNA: TGTGCCAGCAGCGAGCCGGGACAGGGAGCCGAGCAGTACTTC

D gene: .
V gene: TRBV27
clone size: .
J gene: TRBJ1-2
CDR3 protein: CASSLLTGDHGYTF
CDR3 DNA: TGTGCCAGCAGTTTATTGACTGGGGACCATGGCTACACCTTC

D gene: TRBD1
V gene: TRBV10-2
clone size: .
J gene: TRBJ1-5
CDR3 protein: CASSADRGPYSNQPQHF
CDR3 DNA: TGCGCCAGCAGTGCCGACAGGGGGCCTTATAGCAATCAGCCCCAGCATTTT

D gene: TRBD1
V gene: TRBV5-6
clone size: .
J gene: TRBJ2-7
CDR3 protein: CASSLMGQGVVSYEQYF
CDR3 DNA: TGTGCCAGCAGCTTGATGGGACAGGGGGTAGTCTCCTACGAGCAGTACTTC

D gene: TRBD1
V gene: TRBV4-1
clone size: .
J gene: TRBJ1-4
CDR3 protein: CASSQGTDRGGINEKLFF
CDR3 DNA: TGCGCCAGCAGCCAGGGGACAGACAGAGGGGGCATTAATGAAAAACTGTTTTTT

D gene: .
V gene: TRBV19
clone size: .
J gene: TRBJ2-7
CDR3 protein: CASSIVGGISYEQYF
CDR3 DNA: TGTGCCAGTAGTATTGTGGGCGGAATCTCCTACGAGCAGTACTTC

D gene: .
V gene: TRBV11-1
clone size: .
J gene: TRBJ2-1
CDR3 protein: CASSLANLGWSSYNEQFF
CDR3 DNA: TGTGCCAGCAGCTTAGCCAACCTGGGCTGGAGCTCCTACAATGAGCAGTTCTTC

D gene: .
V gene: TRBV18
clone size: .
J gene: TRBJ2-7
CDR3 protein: CASSPDRFGGSYEQYF
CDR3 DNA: TGTGCCAGCTCACCCGACAGGTTCGGGGGCTCCTACGAGCAGTACTTC

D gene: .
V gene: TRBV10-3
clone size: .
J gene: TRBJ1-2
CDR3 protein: CAISYGLGYTF
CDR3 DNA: TGTGCCATCAGTTACGGGTTGGGCTACACCTTC

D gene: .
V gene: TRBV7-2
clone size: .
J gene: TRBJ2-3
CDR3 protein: CASSKGVSVPRDTQYF
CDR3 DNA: TGTGCCAGCAGCAAAGGCGTCAGCGTCCCGCGAGATACGCAGTATTTT

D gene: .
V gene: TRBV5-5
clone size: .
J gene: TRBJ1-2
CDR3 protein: CASSEGQANYGYTF
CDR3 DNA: TGTGCCTCATCTGAGGGCCAAGCTAACTATGGCTACACCTTC

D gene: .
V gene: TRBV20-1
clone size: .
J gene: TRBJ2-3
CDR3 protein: CSARGWDTQYF
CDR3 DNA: TGCAGTGCTAGAGGATGGGATACGCAGTATTTT

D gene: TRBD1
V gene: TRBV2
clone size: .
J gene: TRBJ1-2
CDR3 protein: CASSELGTGGIYGYTF
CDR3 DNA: TGTGCCAGCAGTGAATTGGGGACAGGGGGCATCTATGGCTACACCTTC

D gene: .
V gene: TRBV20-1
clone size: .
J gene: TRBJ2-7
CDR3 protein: CSATDLYEQYF
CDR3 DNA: TGCAGTGCAACGGACCTCTACGAGCAGTACTTC

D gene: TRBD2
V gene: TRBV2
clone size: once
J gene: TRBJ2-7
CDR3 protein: CASSDDRLAGEPYEQYF
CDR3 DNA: TGTGCCAGCAGTGACGATCGGCTAGCGGGAGAGCCCTACGAGCAGTACTTC

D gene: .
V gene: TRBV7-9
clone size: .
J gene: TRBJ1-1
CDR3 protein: CASSYGPDTEAFF
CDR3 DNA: TGTGCCAGCAGCTACGGCCCCGACACTGAAGCTTTCTTT

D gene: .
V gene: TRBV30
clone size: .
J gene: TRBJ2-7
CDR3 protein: CAWSVGNYDEQYF
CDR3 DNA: TGTGCCTGGAGTGTAGGCAACTACGACGAGCAGTACTTC

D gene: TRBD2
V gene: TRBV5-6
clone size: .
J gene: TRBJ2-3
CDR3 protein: CASSPPGLAGPGDTQYF
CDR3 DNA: TGTGCCAGCAGCCCTCCGGGACTAGCGGGGCCGGGAGATACGCAGTATTTT

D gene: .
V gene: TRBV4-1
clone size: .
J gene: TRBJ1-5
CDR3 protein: CASSQDRGTANQPQHF
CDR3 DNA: TGCGCCAGCAGCCAAGACAGAGGCACCGCCAATCAGCCCCAGCATTTT

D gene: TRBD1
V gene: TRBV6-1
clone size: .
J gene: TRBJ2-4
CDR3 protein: CASSEMTGEKNIQYF
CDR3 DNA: TGTGCCAGCAGTGAAATGACAGGGGAGAAAAACATTCAGTACTTC

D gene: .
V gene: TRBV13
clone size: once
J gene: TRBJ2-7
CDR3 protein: CASSLRMEGLSSRLEREQYF
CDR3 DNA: TGTGCCAGCAGCTTACGCATGGAGGGTCTTTCTTCCCGCTTGGAACGCGAGCAGTACTTC

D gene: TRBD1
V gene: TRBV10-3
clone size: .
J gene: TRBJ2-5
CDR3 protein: CAISETGGQETQYF
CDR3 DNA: TGTGCCATCAGCGAGACAGGGGGCCAAGAGACCCAGTACTTC

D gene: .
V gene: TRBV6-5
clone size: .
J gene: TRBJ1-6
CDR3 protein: CASSPDSPLHF
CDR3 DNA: TGTGCCAGCAGTCCCGACAGTCCCCTCCACTTT

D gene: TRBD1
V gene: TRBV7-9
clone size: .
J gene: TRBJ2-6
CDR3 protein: CASSLLDRGSGANVLTF
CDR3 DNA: TGTGCCAGCAGCTTATTGGACAGGGGCTCTGGGGCCAACGTCCTGACTTTC

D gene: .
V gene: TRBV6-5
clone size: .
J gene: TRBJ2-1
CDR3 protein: CASTGGRTTYNEQFF
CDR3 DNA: TGTGCCAGCACTGGGGGAAGGACAACTTACAATGAGCAGTTCTTC

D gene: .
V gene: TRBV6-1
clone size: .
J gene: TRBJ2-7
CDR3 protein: CASSASLRAQYEQYF
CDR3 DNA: TGTGCCAGCAGTGCTAGCCTCCGGGCGCAGTACGAGCAGTACTTC

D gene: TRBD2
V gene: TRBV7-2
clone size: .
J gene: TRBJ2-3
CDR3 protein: CASSFLAGGWDTQYF
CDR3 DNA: TGTGCCAGCAGCTTCCTAGCGGGAGGTTGGGATACGCAGTATTTT

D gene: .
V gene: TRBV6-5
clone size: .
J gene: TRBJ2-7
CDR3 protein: CASSPPDSPTYF
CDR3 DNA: TGTGCCAGCAGTCCCCCCGACAGCCCCACGTACTTC

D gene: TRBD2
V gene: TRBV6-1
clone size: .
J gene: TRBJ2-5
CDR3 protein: CASSERVAGSRETQYF
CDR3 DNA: TGTGCCAGCAGTGAAAGGGTAGCGGGGTCTCGCGAGACCCAGTACTTC

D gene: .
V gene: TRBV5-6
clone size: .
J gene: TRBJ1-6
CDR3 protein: CASSLTADSPLHF
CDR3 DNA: TGTGCCAGCAGCTTGACAGCCGATTCACCCCTCCACTTT